This entry lists 27 T cell receptor beta chains sequenced from one sample in a study of glioma-infiltrating T cells. The iRepertoire nested amplicon-rescue multiplex PCR amplified TCR alpha and beta CDR3s from RNA. TCRdb processed the multiplex PCR reads anew with MiXCR; each CDR3 protein has one entry. The data contain approximately 120,000 distinct CDR3 sequences, under 30% of them seen just once; the ten biggest clones take up 35%. The sequenced sample was glioma tissue, nonneoplastic brain tissue, or PBMCs (not recorded which). Receptors were obtained from a human donor with low-grade glioma or glioblastoma, undergoing nonglioma brain surgery, or in good health (not recorded which).

The genes are TRBV7-2 and TRBJ2-7, with 8 bases aligning to TRBD1. Unmatched junction bases numbered 11, after V lost 5 bases and J lost 5 bases. Germline values: CDR1 SGHTA, CDR2 FQGNSA. The CDR3 is made up of 15 amino acids. As DNA, the CDR3 is TGTGCCAGCAGCCCCGGGCAGGGGGCGTACAACGAGCAGTACTTC. Protein: CASSPGQGAYNEQYF. The full variable domain, rest sourced from reference TRBV7-2 and TRBJ2-7, is GAGVSQSPSNKVTEKGKDVELRCDPISGHTALYWYRQSLGQGLEFLIYFQGNSAPDKSGLPSDRFSAERTGGSVSTLTIQRTQQEDSAVYLCASSPGQGAYNEQYFGPGTRLTVT.

This clonotype was counted at least ten times. The chain recombines TRBV12-3 or TRBV12-4 with TRBJ2-1; weak D call: TRBD1 (6 bases). CDR3 length: 15 amino acids. The V gene lost 6 bases and the J gene lost 3 bases, with 15 bases spanning the gap. The CDR3 loop reads CASSSGQGYYNEQFF. DNA for the CDR3: TGTGCCAGCAGCTCCGGGCAGGGGTACTACAATGAGCAGTTCTTC.

The rearrangement joins TRBV2 to TRBJ1-6, with no clear D. Deletions cut 4 bases from V and 7 bases from J, with 8 bases between. Looked up from germline, CDR1 is SNHLY and CDR2 is FYNNEI. The length of the CDR3 is 13 residues. The CDR3 DNA follows: TGTGCCAGCAGTGCACGCCAAAATTCACCCCTCCACTTT. It encodes CASSARQNSPLHF.

This clonotype was found a few times. CDR3 sequence reads: CASSLIASDNEQFF. The CDR3 nucleotides are TGTGCCAGCAGCTTAATCGCCAGCGACAATGAGCAGTTCTTC. The V and J genes are TRBV7-9 and TRBJ2-1; the D is unclear. Between the trimmed V and J ends, which lost 2 bases and 5 bases, there was a span of 10 bases. The germline gives CDR1 SEHNR, CDR2 FQNEAQ (reference sequence). The CDR3 is 14 residues long.

The V and J genes are TRBV7-2 and TRBJ2-7; no firm D call. The CDR3 is 13 amino acids. V was trimmed by 5 bases and J by 2 bases, leaving 10 bases between them. Germline loops: CDR1 SGHTA, CDR2 FQGNSA. CDR3 nucleotide sequence: TGTGCCAGCAGCCCCCTTTCCCCCTACGAGCAGTACTTC. It yields the protein CASSPLSPYEQYF. The full variable domain, in which reference TRBV7-2 and TRBJ2-7 provide the parts outside the CDR3, is GAGVSQSPSNKVTEKGKDVELRCDPISGHTALYWYRQSLGQGLEFLIYFQGNSAPDKSGLPSDRFSAERTGGSVSTLTIQRTQQEDSAVYLCASSPLSPYEQYFGPGTRLTVT.

At least ten counts were recorded for this clonotype. This chain links TRBV4-1 with TRBJ2-6; D is perhaps TRBD1 (6 bases). CDR3 length: 15 amino acids. Germline-derived CDR1 and CDR2 are MGHRA and YSYEKL. V was cut by 2 bases and J by 7 bases, with 12 bases left in between. Here the CDR3 reads CASSQRGSSANVLTF. The CDR3 DNA is TGCGCCAGCAGCCAAAGGGGGTCGAGTGCCAACGTCCTGACTTTC.

With respect to this clonotype: A much larger clone is a single base away; this may be a read error. The genes are TRBV29-1 and TRBJ1-5; 7 nucleotides align to TRBD1. There are 12 residues in the CDR3. Germline CDR1 is SQVTM and CDR2 is ANQGSEA. CDR3 loop: CTVQGRDQPQHF. The CDR3 DNA reads TGCACCGTACAGGGGAGGGATCAGCCCCAGCATTTT.

This clonotype was recorded many times. V and J are TRBV2 and TRBJ2-1; D possibly uses TRBD1 or TRBD2 (5 bases each). Trimming stripped 8 bases from V and 8 bases from J, with 13 bases between. Per germline, CDR1 SNHLY and CDR2 FYNNEI. The CDR3 consists of 12 residues. The DNA for the CDR3 is TGTGCCAGCGGAGAGGGGTGGGATGAGCAGTTCTTC. This translates into CASGEGWDEQFF.

The gene calls are TRBV6-1 and TRBJ2-7, with a weak D call TRBD1 (6 bases). Germline V gene data show CDR1 as MNHNS and CDR2 as SASEGT. The length of the CDR3 is 13 residues. V lost 5 bases, J lost 3 bases, and 11 bases lay in between. CDR3 in DNA: TGTGCCAGCAGTCCGGACAGTGTCTACGAGCAGTACTTC. This translates into CASSPDSVYEQYF.

There are many counts of this clonotype. This chain joins TRBV6-6 and TRBJ1-1; unclear D gene. Per the germline V gene, CDR1 is MNHNY and CDR2 is SVGAGI (reference sequence). Between the trimmed V and J ends, which lost 0 bases and 4 bases, there was a span of 6 bases. The CDR3 runs 13 residues. CDR3 sequence reads: CASSYSQGTEAFF. DNA for the CDR3: TGTGCCAGCAGTTACTCTCAAGGCACTGAAGCTTTCTTT.

This clonotype came up a few times. The chain links TRBV19 to TRBJ2-1; 8 bases map to TRBD2. Trimming removed 0 bases from V and 4 bases from J; junction bases left unmatched: 5. This CDR3 contains 16 residues. Germline CDR1 reads LNHDA; CDR2 reads SQIVND (reference sequence). CDR3 loop: CASSIDIGTSYNEQFF. CDR3 DNA: TGTGCCAGTAGTATAGATATCGGGACTAGTTACAATGAGCAGTTCTTC.

The chain has TRBV29-1 and TRBJ1-2; D is uncertain. Germline V CDR1 and CDR2: SQVTM, ANQGSEA. Trimming took 5 bases from V and 9 from J, leaving 16 bases between them. The CDR3 spans 12 residues. DNA of the CDR3: TGCAGCGTTTCTGACACCATATATTGCTACACCTTC. Protein: CSVSDTIYCYTF.

This clonotype has at least ten counts. The chain is built from TRBV15 and TRBJ1-3; possibly TRBD1 for D (6 bases). V shed 6 bases and J shed 2 bases, with 8 bases lying between them. This CDR3 region has 13 residues. Germline V gene lookup returns CDR1 LNHNV and CDR2 YYDKDF (reference sequence). The CDR3 reads CATRQGTGNTIYF. In nucleotides, the CDR3 is TGTGCCACCAGACAGGGAACTGGAAACACCATATATTTT.

The sample holds many counts of this clonotype. This chain joins TRBV27 and TRBJ2-7; D call uncertain. The CDR3 consists of 17 residues. V lost 2 bases, J lost 2 bases, and 19 bases lay in between. Germline CDR1 MNHEY, CDR2 SMNVEV (reference sequence). CDR3 nucleotide sequence: TGTGCCAGCAGTTTAAGGCTGCCGAAGAATAACCCCTACGAGCAGTACTTC. Its protein product is CASSLRLPKNNPYEQYF.

The V gene is TRBV20-1, the J gene TRBJ1-5; 10 nucleotides agree with TRBD1. Germline V gene sequence: CDR1 DFQATT, CDR2 SNEGSKA (reference sequence). J gave up 11 bases and V 6 bases, and 22 bases lay outside the gene matches. This CDR3 region has 17 residues. The chain's CDR3 is CSAPAGQGLGSNEAQHF. CDR3 coding DNA: TGCAGTGCGCCGGCGGGACAGGGGCTGGGAAGCAATGAGGCCCAGCATTTT.

The chain has TRBV18 and TRBJ2-7; 8 bases agree with TRBD2. Germline V gives CDR1 KGHSH, CDR2 LQKENI. With V trimmed by 4 bases and J by 7 bases, 12 bases remained unmatched. There are 15 residues in the CDR3. This CDR3 reads CASSLSGGLLVEQYF. CDR3 coding DNA: TGTGCCAGCTCACTCAGCGGGGGACTCTTAGTAGAGCAGTACTTC.

V is TRBV9 and J is TRBJ1-1; D not certain. Trimming took 4 bases from V and 6 from J, leaving 16 bases between them. CDR1 SGDLS and CDR2 YYNGEE come from the germline V gene. The CDR3 consists of 14 residues. CDR3 nucleotide sequence: TGTGCCAGCAGCCCCTCTGCCCAGGACGCTGAAGCTTTCTTT. Translated, it gives CASSPSAQDAEAFF.

Many counts were recorded for this clonotype. This chain uses TRBV28 with TRBJ2-7, with 14 bases identical to TRBD2. The J segment lost 5 bases and the V segment lost 5 bases, leaving 8 bases of the junction unmatched. The CDR3 has 16 residues. The germline CDR1 and CDR2 sequences are MDHEN and SYDVKM. The CDR3 DNA follows: TGTGCCAGCAGTCCCCAAGGACTAGCGGGAGGCGACGAGCAGTACTTC. Its translation: CASSPQGLAGGDEQYF.

This clonotype was detected many times. V and J are TRBV29-1 and TRBJ1-2, with 9 bases identical to TRBD1. V lost 4 bases to trimming and J lost 4 bases; unmatched junction nucleotides: 4. The CDR3 is 13 residues long. CDR1 is SQVTM, CDR2 ANQGSEA, per germline. The DNA of the CDR3 is TGCAGCGTTGCGGCGGGACAGGGCTATGGCTACACCTTC. Translation gives CSVAAGQGYGYTF.

This clonotype was seen a handful of times. The chain couples TRBV4-2 to TRBJ2-3, with TRBD2 identical over 8 bases. Germline V lookup: CDR1 LGHNA, CDR2 YNFKEQ. Trimming removed 4 bases from V and 2 bases from J; junction bases left unmatched: 8. The CDR3 contains 16 residues. CDR3 nucleotide sequence: TGTGCCAGCAGCCTCGGACTAGCCGACACCACAGATACGCAGTATTTT. Protein product: CASSLGLADTTDTQYF.

This rearrangement joins TRBV19 to TRBJ2-1; D is possibly TRBD1 or TRBD2 (5 bases each). V was pared by 0 bases and J by 6 bases, with 9 bases between. CDR1 LNHDA and CDR2 SQIVND come from the germline V gene (reference sequence). The CDR3 has 14 amino acids. In DNA, the CDR3 is TGTGCCAGTAGTATAGATGGGGACCTCAATGAGCAGTTCTTC. Its translation is CASSIDGDLNEQFF.

This clonotype was observed at least ten times. V usage is TRBV18 and J usage is TRBJ2-3; D may correspond to TRBD1 or TRBD2 (5 bases each). The CDR3 consists of 16 residues. Germline V gene lookup returns CDR1 KGHSH and CDR2 LQKENI. Trimming removed 8 bases at V and 0 bases at J, with 18 bases between. CDR3 in amino acids: CASPTMGRNSTDTQYF. The CDR3 bases are TGTGCCAGCCCCACCATGGGACGAAATAGCACAGATACGCAGTATTTT.

Remarks on this clonotype: Since a much larger clone is just one base distant, this may be a read error. J is TRBJ1-1 and V is TRBV18, with D possibly TRBD1 on 6 matching bases. Germline V gene sequence: CDR1 KGHSH, CDR2 LQKENI. This CDR3 is built from 14 residues. CDR3 in amino acids: CAISHRVDNTEAFF. The CDR3 DNA sequence: TGTGCCATCTCACACAGGGTCGATAACACTGAAGCTTTCTTT.

With respect to this clonotype: One base away lies a much larger clone, so this may be a sequencing read error. The chain employs TRBV29-1 and TRBJ1-2, with D possibly being TRBD1 (5 bases). The CDR3 is 12 residues long. CDR1 and CDR2 (germline): SQVTM, ANQGSEA. The CDR3 loop reads CGSRDDRYGYTF. The CDR3 DNA sequence: TGCGGCAGCCGGGACGACCGTTATGGCTACACCTTC.

The J gene is TRBJ2-7, the V gene TRBV29-1, with 8 bases aligning to TRBD2. J was trimmed by 2 bases and V by 7 bases; bases with no gene match: 7. The CDR3 is made up of 13 amino acids. CDR1 is SQVTM, CDR2 ANQGSEA, per germline. CDR3 in DNA: TGCAGCGAACTAGCGGTAAGCCCCTACGAGCAGTACTTC. Its translation is CSELAVSPYEQYF.

This clonotype was recorded at least ten times. The V and J genes are TRBV12-3 or TRBV12-4 and TRBJ1-1; 7 bases match TRBD1. V trimming: 5 bases; J trimming: 11 bases; junction bases outside the gene matches: 8. This CDR3 region has 12 residues. As DNA, the CDR3 is TGTGCCAGCAGTCAAACTGGGACAGTCGCTTTCTTT. Amino acid sequence: CASSQTGTVAFF.

This clonotype was picked up many times. The chain is built from TRBV18 and TRBJ2-7; D is unresolved. The V end was cut by 1 base, the J end by 0 bases, with 7 bases between. Germline V CDR1 and CDR2: KGHSH, LQKENI. This CDR3 region has 14 residues. The CDR3 DNA reads as TGTGCCAGCTCACCACGTACGAGCTCCTACGAGCAGTACTTC. This translates into CASSPRTSSYEQYF.